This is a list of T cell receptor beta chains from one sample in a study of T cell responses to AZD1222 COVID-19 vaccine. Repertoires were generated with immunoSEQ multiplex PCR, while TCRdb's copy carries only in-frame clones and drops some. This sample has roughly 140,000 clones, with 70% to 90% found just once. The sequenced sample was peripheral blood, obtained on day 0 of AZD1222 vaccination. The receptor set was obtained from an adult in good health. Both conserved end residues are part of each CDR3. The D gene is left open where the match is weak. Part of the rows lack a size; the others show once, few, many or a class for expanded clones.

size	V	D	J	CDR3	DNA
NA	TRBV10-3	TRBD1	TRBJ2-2	CAIRGTGASTGELFF	TGTGCCATCAGGGGGACAGGGGCGAGCACCGGGGAGCTGTTTTTT
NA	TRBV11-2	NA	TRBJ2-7	CASSSRDGSYEQYF	TGTGCCAGCAGCTCCCGGGACGGATCCTACGAGCAGTACTTC
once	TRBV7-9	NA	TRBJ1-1	CASSLPGVTEAFF	TGTGCCAGCAGCTTACCAGGGGTCACTGAAGCTTTCTTT
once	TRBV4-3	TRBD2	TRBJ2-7	CASSQVSSGTDEQYF	TGCGCCAGCAGCCAAGTATCTAGCGGGACCGACGAGCAGTACTTC
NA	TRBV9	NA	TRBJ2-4	CASSDGTKNIQYF	TGTGCCAGCAGCGACGGGACCAAAAACATTCAGTACTTC
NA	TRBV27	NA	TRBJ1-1	CASRGTTEAFF	TGTGCCAGCAGAGGGACCACTGAAGCTTTCTTT
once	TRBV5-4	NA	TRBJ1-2	CASSLGQGGYTF	TGTGCCAGCAGCTTGGGGCAGGGTGGCTACACCTTC
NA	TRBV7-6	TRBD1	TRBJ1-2	CASSTTQGVGYTF	TGTGCCAGCAGCACCACCCAGGGGGTTGGCTACACCTTC
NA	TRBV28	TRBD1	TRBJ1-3	CASSSPDRASGNTIYF	TGTGCCAGCAGTTCCCCGGACAGGGCTTCTGGAAACACCATATATTTT
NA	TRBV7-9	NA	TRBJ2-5	CASSWTEGETQYF	TGTGCCAGCAGCTGGACAGAAGGGGAGACCCAGTACTTC
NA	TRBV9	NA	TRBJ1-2	CASSVGPAAYGYTF	TGTGCCAGCAGCGTAGGCCCGGCGGCCTATGGCTACACCTTC
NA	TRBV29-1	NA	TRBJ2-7	CSVEAWQGHSYEQYF	TGCAGCGTTGAAGCATGGCAGGGGCACTCCTACGAGCAGTACTTC
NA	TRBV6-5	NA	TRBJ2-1	CASSEGGPTFF	TGTGCCAGCAGCGAGGGGGGCCCCACGTTCTTC
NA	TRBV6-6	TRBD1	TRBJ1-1	CASSRDSESEAFF	TGTGCCAGCAGTCGGGACAGCGAATCTGAAGCTTTCTTT
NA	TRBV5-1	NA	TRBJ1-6	CASSDMGDRSSPLHF	TGCGCCAGCAGCGACATGGGGGATCGTTCTTCACCCCTCCACTTT
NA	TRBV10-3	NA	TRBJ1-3	CAISEMRRGSSGNTIYF	TGTGCCATCAGTGAGATGAGAAGGGGATCCTCTGGAAACACCATATATTTT
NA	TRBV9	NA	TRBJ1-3	CASSVVDSSGNTIYF	TGTGCCAGCAGCGTAGTTGACAGCTCTGGAAACACCATATATTTT
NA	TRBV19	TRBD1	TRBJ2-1	CATSDRGYNEQFF	TGTGCCACCTCCGACAGGGGGTACAATGAGCAGTTCTTC
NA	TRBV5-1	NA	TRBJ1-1	CASSTLRGLNTEAFF	TGCGCCAGCAGCACTCTCAGGGGTCTGAACACTGAAGCTTTCTTT
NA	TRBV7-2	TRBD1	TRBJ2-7	CASSLPDGQGSTYEQYF	TGTGCCAGCAGCTTACCGGATGGACAGGGCTCGACCTACGAGCAGTACTTC
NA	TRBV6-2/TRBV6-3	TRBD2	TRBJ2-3	CASSYPRRTSATDTQYF	TGTGCCAGCAGTTACCCCCGCCGGACTAGCGCCACAGATACGCAGTATTTT
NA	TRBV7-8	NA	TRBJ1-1	CASSLLNPGTTEAFF	TGTGCCAGCAGCTTATTGAATCCGGGAACCACTGAAGCTTTCTTT
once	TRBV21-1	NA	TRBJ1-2	CASSRQVAPYGYTF	TGTGCCAGCAGCAGACAGGTAGCTCCCTATGGCTACACCTTC
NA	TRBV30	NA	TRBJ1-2	CAWSVGEDYGYTF	TGTGCCTGGAGTGTAGGGGAAGACTATGGCTACACCTTC
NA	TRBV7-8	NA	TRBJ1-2	CASTRSRTNRYGYTF	TGTGCCAGCACCCGATCGAGGACAAACAGATATGGCTACACCTTC
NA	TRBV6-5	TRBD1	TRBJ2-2	CASSYDRGAGELFF	TGTGCCAGCAGTTACGACAGGGGTGCCGGGGAGCTGTTTTTT
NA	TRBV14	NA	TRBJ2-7	CASSQAVTGSSYEQYF	TGTGCCAGCAGCCAAGCTGTAACAGGGAGCTCCTACGAGCAGTACTTC
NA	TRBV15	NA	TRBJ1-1	CAPPVLNTEAFF	TGTGCCCCCCCCGTGCTGAACACTGAAGCTTTCTTT
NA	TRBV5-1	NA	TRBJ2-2	CASSLESVAGELFF	TGCGCCAGCAGCTTGGAGTCGGTGGCTGGGGAGCTGTTTTTT
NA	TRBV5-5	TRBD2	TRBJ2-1	CASSLRDFRSGIKGDEQFF	TGTGCCAGCAGCTTGCGGGATTTCAGAAGCGGGATTAAGGGCGATGAGCAGTTCTTC
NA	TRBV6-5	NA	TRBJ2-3	CASRSMSSTDTQYF	TGTGCCAGCAGGTCGATGTCTAGCACAGATACGCAGTATTTT
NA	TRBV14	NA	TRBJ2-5	CASSQDLFQTQYF	TGTGCCAGCAGCCAAGATCTTTTCCAGACCCAGTACTTC
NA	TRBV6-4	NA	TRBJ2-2	CASSVQGTVNTGELFF	TGTGCCAGCAGTGTACAGGGGACTGTGAACACCGGGGAGCTGTTTTTT
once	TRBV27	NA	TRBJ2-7	CASSLMGPQDLYEQYF	TGTGCCAGCAGTTTAATGGGGCCGCAGGATCTCTACGAGCAGTACTTC
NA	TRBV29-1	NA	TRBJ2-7	CSVEDASQTYEQYF	TGCAGCGTTGAAGATGCTTCCCAAACGTACGAGCAGTACTTC
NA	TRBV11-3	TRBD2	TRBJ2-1	CASSLGLAGGNEQFF	TGTGCCAGCAGCTTAGGTCTAGCGGGGGGAAATGAGCAGTTCTTC
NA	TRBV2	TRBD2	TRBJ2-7	CASKTGGNEQYF	TGTGCCAGCAAGACGGGAGGGAACGAGCAGTACTTC
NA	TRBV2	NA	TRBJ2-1	CASKDGTTAYNEQFF	TGTGCCAGCAAGGACGGGACGACCGCCTACAATGAGCAGTTCTTC
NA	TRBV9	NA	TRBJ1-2	CASSVAPLGANYGYTF	TGTGCCAGCAGCGTAGCACCTTTGGGGGCGAACTATGGCTACACCTTC
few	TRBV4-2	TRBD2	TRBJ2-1	CASSSTLAGVDEQFF	TGTGCCAGCAGCTCTACTCTAGCGGGAGTCGATGAGCAGTTCTTC